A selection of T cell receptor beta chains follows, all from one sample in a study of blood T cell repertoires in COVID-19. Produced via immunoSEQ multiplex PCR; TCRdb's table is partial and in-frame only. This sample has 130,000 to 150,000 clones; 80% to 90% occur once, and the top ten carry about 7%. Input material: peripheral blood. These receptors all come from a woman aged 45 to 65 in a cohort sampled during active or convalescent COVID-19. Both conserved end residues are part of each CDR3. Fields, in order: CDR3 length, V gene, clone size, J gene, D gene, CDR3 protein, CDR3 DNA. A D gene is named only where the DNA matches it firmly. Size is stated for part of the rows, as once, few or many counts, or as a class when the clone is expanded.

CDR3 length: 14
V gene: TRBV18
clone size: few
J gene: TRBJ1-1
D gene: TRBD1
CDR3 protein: CASSRVTGVTEAFF
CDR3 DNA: TGTGCCAGCTCACGGGTGACAGGGGTCACTGAAGCTTTCTTT

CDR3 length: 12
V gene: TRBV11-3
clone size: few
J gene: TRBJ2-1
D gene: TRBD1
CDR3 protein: CASSLGQGARFF
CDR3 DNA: TGTGCCAGCAGCCTCGGACAGGGGGCAAGGTTCTTC

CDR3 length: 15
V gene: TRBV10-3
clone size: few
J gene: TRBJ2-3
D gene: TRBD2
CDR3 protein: CAISETVAGSDTQYF
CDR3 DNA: TGTGCCATCAGTGAGACAGTAGCGGGGTCAGATACGCAGTATTTT

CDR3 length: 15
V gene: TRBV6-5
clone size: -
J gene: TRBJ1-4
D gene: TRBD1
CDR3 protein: CASSYPGQGREKLFF
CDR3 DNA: TGTGCCAGCAGTTACCCGGGACAGGGGCGCGAAAAACTGTTTTTT

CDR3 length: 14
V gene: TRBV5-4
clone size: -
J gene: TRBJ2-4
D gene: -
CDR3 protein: CASSLREGKNIQYF
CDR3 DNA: TGTGCCAGCAGCTTGCGGGAAGGCAAAAACATTCAGTACTTC

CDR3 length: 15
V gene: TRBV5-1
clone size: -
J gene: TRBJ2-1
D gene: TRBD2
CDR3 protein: CASSPAGGSYNEQFF
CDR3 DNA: TGCGCCAGCAGCCCGGCGGGGGGTTCCTACAATGAGCAGTTCTTC

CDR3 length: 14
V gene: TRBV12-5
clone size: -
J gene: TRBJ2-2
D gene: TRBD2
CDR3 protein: CASGWGGITGELFF
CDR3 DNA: TGTGCTAGTGGTTGGGGGGGTATCACCGGGGAGCTGTTTTTT

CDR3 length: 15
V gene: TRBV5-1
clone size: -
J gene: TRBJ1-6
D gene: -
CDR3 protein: CASSLDRVYNSPLHF
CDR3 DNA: TGCGCCAGCAGCTTGGACAGGGTCTATAATTCACCCCTCCACTTT

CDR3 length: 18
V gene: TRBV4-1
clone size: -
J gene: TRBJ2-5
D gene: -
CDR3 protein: CASSQGDLRAGIRETQYF
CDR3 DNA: TGCGCCAGCAGCCAGGGGGATTTAAGGGCGGGGATCAGGGAGACCCAGTACTTC

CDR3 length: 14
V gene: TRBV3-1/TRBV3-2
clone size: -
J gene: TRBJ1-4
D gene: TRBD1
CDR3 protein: CASSQGTGFEKLFF
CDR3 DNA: TGTGCCAGCAGCCAAGGGACAGGGTTTGAAAAACTGTTTTTT

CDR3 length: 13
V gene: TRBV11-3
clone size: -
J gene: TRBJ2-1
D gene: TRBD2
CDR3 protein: CASSPGLAYEQFF
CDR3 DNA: TGTGCCAGCAGCCCGGGACTAGCCTATGAGCAGTTCTTC

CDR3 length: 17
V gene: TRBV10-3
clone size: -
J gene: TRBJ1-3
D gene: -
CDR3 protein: CAISEQAILFSGNTIYF
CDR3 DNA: TGTGCCATCAGTGAACAGGCTATACTTTTCTCTGGAAACACCATATATTTT

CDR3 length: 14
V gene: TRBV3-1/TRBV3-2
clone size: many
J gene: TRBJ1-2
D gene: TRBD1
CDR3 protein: CASSRQGGGYGYTF
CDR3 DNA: TGTGCCAGCAGCCGACAGGGTGGGGGGTATGGCTACACCTTC

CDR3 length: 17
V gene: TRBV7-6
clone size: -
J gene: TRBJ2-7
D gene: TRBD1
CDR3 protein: CASSEQPGQISTYEQYF
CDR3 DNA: TGTGCCAGCAGCGAACAACCGGGACAGATCTCCACCTACGAGCAGTACTTC

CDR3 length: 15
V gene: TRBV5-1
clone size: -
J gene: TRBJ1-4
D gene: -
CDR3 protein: CASSSQGLTNEKLFF
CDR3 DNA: TGCGCCAGCAGCTCACAGGGTTTAACTAATGAAAAACTGTTTTTT

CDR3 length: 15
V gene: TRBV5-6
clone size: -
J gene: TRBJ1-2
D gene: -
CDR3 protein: CASSLAGRGSYGYTF
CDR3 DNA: TGTGCCAGCAGCTTGGCCGGACGGGGTAGCTATGGCTACACCTTC

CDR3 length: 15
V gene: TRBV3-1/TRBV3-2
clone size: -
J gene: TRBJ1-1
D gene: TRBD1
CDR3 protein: CASSQATGGGTEAFF
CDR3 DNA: TGTGCCAGCAGCCAAGCGACAGGGGGGGGGACTGAAGCTTTCTTT

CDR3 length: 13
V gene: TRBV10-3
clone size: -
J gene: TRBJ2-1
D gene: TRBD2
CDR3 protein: CAISGGGGNEQFF
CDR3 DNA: TGTGCCATCAGCGGCGGGGGGGGCAATGAGCAGTTCTTC

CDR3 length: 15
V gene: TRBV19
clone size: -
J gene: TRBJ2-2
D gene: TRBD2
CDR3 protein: CASSMVAGVGGELFF
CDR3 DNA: TGTGCCAGTAGTATGGTAGCGGGGGTTGGCGGGGAGCTGTTTTTT

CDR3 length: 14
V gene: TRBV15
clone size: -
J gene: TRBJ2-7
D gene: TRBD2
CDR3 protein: CATATSGGAYEQYF
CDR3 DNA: TGTGCCACCGCGACTAGCGGGGGAGCCTACGAGCAGTACTTC

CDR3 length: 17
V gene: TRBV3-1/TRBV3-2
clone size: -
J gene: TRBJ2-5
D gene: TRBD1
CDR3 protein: CASSPYGQGRFGETQYF
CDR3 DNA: TGTGCCAGCAGCCCTTACGGACAGGGGAGATTCGGCGAGACCCAGTACTTC

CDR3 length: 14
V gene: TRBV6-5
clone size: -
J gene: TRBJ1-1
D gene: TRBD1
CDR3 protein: CASIRTGDHTEAFF
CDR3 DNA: TGTGCCAGCATTCGAACAGGGGACCACACTGAAGCTTTCTTT

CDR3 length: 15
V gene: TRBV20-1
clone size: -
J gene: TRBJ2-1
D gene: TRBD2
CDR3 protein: CSASAGGNVLSEQFF
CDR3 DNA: TGCAGTGCTAGTGCCGGGGGGAATGTCCTCAGTGAGCAGTTCTTC

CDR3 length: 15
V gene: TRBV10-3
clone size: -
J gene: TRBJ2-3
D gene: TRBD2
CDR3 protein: CAMAGLAGDTDTQYF
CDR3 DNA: TGTGCCATGGCAGGACTAGCGGGGGACACAGATACGCAGTATTTT

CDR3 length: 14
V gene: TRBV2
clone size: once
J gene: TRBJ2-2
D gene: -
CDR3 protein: CASRKQGNTGELFF
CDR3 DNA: TGTGCCAGCAGAAAACAGGGAAACACCGGGGAGCTGTTTTTT

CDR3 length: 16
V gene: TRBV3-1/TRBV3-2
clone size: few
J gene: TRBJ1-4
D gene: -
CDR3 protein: CASSQDGTGWGEKLFF
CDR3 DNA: TGTGCCAGCAGCCAAGACGGAACAGGGTGGGGTGAAAAACTGTTTTTT

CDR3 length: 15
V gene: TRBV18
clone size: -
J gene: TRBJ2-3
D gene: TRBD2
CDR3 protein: CASSPGLAGLDTQYF
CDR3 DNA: TGTGCCAGCTCACCCGGACTAGCGGGGTTAGATACGCAGTATTTT

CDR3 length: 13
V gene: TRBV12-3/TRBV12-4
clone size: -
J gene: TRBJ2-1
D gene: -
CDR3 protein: CASSLGVASQQFF
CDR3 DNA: TGTGCCAGCAGCTTAGGTGTGGCTTCTCAGCAGTTCTTC

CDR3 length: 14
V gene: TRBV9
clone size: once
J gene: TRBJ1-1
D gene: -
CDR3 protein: CASSQRGRATEAFF
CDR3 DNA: TGTGCCAGCAGCCAGCGAGGGCGGGCCACTGAAGCTTTCTTT

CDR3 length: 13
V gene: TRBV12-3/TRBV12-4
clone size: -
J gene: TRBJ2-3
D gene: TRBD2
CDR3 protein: CASRSGGADTQYF
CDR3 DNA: TGTGCCAGCAGGAGCGGGGGGGCGGATACGCAGTATTTT

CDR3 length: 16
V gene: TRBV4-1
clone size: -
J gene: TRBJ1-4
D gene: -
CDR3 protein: CASSHQQEITPEKLFF
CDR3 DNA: TGCGCCAGCAGCCACCAACAGGAGATAACTCCTGAAAAACTGTTTTTT

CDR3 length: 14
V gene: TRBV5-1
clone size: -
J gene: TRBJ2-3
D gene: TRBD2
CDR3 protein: CASSGGGAPDTQYF
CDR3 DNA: TGCGCCAGCAGCGGCGGGGGGGCCCCAGATACGCAGTATTTT

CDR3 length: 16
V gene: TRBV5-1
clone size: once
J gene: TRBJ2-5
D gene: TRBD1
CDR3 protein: CASSLSGTGVTETQYF
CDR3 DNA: TGCGCCAGCAGCCTATCCGGGACAGGGGTAACAGAGACCCAGTACTTC

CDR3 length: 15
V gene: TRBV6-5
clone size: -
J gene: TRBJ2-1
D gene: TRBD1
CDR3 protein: CASIGDRDQGNEQFF
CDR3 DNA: TGTGCCAGCATAGGGGACAGGGATCAGGGCAATGAGCAGTTCTTC

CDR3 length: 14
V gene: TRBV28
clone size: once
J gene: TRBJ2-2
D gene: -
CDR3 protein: CASSPPVRDGELFF
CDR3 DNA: TGTGCCAGCAGCCCCCCTGTGCGGGACGGGGAGCTGTTTTTT

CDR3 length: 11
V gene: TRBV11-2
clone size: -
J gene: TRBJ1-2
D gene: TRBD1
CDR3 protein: CASTGAYGYTF
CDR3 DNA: TGTGCCAGTACAGGGGCGTACGGCTACACCTTC

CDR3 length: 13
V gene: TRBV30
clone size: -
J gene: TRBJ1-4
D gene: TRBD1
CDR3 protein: CAWSGDRGGKLFF
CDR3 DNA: TGTGCCTGGAGTGGGGACAGGGGCGGAAAACTGTTTTTT

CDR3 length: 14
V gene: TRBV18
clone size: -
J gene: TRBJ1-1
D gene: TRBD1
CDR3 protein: CASSLTGENTEAFF
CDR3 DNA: TGTGCCAGCTCACTGACAGGGGAGAACACTGAAGCTTTCTTT

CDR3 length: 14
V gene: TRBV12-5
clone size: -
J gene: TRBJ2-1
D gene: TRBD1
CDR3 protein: CASGLGDRNNEQFF
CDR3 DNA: TGTGCTAGTGGTTTGGGGGACAGGAACAATGAGCAGTTCTTC

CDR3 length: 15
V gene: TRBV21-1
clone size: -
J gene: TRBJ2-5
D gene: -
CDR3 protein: CASSKTGPYQETQYF
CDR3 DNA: TGTGCCAGCAGCAAGACAGGGCCGTACCAAGAGACCCAGTACTTC

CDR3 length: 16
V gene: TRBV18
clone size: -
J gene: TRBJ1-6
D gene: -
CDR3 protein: CASSPNIGGGNSPLHF
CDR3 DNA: TGTGCCAGCTCACCTAATATCGGGGGAGGTAATTCACCCCTCCACTTT

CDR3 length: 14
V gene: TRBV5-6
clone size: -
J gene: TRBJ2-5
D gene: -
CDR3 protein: CASSLDRGRETQYF
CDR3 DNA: TGTGCCAGCAGCTTGGACAGAGGGCGGGAGACCCAGTACTTC

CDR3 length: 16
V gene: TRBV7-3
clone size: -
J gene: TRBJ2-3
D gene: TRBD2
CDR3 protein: CASSPELAGGGDTQYF
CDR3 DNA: TGTGCCAGCAGCCCCGAACTAGCGGGGGGTGGAGATACGCAGTATTTT

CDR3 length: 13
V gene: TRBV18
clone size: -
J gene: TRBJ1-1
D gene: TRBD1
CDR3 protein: CATRQGSNTEAFF
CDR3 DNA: TGTGCCACAAGACAGGGGTCGAACACTGAAGCTTTCTTT

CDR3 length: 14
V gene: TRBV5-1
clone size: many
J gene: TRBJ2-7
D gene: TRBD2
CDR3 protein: CASSAGLADYEQYF
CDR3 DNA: TGCGCCAGCAGCGCCGGACTAGCAGACTACGAGCAGTACTTC

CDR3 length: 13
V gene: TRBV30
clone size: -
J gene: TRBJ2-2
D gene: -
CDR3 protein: CAWSRGTGGELFF
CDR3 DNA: TGTGCCTGGAGTAGGGGGACCGGCGGGGAGCTGTTTTTT

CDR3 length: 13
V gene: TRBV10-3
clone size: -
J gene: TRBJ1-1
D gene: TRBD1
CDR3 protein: CAISEPTGAEAFF
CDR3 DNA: TGTGCCATCAGTGAGCCTACAGGGGCTGAAGCTTTCTTT

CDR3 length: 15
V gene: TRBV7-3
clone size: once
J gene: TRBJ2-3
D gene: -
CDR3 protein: CASSLSYLSTDTQYF
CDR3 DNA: TGTGCCAGCAGCTTAAGTTATCTAAGCACAGATACGCAGTATTTT

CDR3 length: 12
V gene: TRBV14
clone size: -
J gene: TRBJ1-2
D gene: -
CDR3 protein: CASSQDPGGYTF
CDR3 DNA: TGTGCCAGCAGCCAAGATCCGGGTGGCTACACCTTC

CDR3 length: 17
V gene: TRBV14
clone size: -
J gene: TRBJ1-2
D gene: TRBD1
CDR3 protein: CASSQDDGRQGWYGYTF
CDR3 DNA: TGTGCCAGCAGCCAAGATGACGGGAGACAGGGCTGGTATGGCTACACCTTC

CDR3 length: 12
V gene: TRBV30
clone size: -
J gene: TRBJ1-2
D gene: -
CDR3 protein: CAWGRVLGGYTF
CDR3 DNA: TGTGCCTGGGGCAGGGTTCTGGGTGGCTACACCTTC

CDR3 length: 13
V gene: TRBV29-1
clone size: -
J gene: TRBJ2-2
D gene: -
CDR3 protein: CSAAGQNTGELFF
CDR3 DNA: TGCAGCGCGGCGGGACAGAACACCGGGGAGCTGTTTTTT

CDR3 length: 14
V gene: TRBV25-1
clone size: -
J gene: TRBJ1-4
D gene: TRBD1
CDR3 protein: CASSSRDSSEKLFF
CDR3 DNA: TGTGCCAGCAGTAGCCGGGACAGTTCTGAAAAACTGTTTTTT

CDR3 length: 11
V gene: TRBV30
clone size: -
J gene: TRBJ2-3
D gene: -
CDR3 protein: CAWSFTDTQYF
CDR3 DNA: TGTGCCTGGAGCTTTACAGATACGCAGTATTTT

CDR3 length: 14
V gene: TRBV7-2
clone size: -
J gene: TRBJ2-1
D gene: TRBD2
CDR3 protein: CASSPGLVVDEQFF
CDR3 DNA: TGTGCCAGCAGCCCGGGACTAGTAGTGGATGAGCAGTTCTTC

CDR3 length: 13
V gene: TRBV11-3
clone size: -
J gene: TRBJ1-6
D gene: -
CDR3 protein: CASSSGPDSPLHF
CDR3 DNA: TGTGCCAGCAGCTCAGGGCCGGATTCACCCCTCCACTTT

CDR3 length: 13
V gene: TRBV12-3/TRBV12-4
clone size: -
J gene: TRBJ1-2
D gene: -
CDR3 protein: CASRQDSYYGYTF
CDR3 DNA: TGTGCCAGCAGGCAGGACAGCTACTATGGCTACACCTTC

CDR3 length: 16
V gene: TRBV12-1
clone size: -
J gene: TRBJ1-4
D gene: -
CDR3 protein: CANQNGLTGRDEKLFF
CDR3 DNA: TGTGCCAACCAAAACGGTTTAACAGGGCGGGATGAAAAACTGTTTTTT

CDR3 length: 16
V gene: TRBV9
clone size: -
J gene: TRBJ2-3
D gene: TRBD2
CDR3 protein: CASSATSGGYTDTQYF
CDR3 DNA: TGTGCCAGCAGCGCCACTAGCGGGGGTTACACAGATACGCAGTATTTT